This T cell receptor beta chain was retrieved from a study of cytomegalovirus exposure and HLA in healthy donors. Trimming at V came to 0 bases and at J to 5 bases, leaving 5 bases not matched to a gene. CDR1 and CDR2 (germline): KGHSH, LQKENI. The CDR3 loop spans 16 amino acids. PCR amplification relied on 60 Vbeta primers (plus 13 Jbeta primers). TCRdb keeps only in-frame clones here, not all; method: immunoSEQ multiplex PCR. The sample includes some 120,000 clones, more than 60% seen only once; the top ten take approximately 4.1%. This clone is termed medium-sized. This TCR was sampled from a woman aged 40 to 50 in good health and CMV-seronegative. This chain uses TRBV18 with TRBJ2-5; 11 positions match TRBD2. The sample was PBMCs. CDR3 in DNA: TGTGCCAGCTCACCACCTAGCGGGGGGGCTACGGAGACCCAGTACTTC. It translates to CASSPPSGGATETQYF.